This TCR beta chain appears in the sequencing data of a study of Ad26.COV2.S vaccination and SARS-CoV-2 variants. Only in-frame clones appear in the TCRdb table, and some are missing; sequencing was by immunoSEQ multiplex PCR. This table has 500,000 or so clones, approximately 89% appearing once. Sample treatment: roughly 20 received Ad26.COV2.S at low or high dose, single or two shots; a few received placebo; per-sample allocation not given. Day 63 following the first vaccine or placebo injection was when the samples were taken. This material consisted of peripheral blood, taken in a trial of Ad26.COV2.S vaccine versus placebo. The receptor's source is a person between 18 and 59 years old who received the Ad26.COV2.S COVID-19 vaccine or a placebo.

Here the CDR3 reads CASSPRSRADTQYF. The CDR3 nucleotides read TGTGCCAGCTCACCAAGGTCTCGTGCAGATACGCAGTATTTT. This rearrangement joins TRBV18 to TRBJ2-3, with unresolved D. Germline V gene lookup returns CDR1 KGHSH and CDR2 LQKENI. V dropped 2 bases and J dropped 4 bases, with 10 bases sitting between them. The CDR3 runs to 14 residues.